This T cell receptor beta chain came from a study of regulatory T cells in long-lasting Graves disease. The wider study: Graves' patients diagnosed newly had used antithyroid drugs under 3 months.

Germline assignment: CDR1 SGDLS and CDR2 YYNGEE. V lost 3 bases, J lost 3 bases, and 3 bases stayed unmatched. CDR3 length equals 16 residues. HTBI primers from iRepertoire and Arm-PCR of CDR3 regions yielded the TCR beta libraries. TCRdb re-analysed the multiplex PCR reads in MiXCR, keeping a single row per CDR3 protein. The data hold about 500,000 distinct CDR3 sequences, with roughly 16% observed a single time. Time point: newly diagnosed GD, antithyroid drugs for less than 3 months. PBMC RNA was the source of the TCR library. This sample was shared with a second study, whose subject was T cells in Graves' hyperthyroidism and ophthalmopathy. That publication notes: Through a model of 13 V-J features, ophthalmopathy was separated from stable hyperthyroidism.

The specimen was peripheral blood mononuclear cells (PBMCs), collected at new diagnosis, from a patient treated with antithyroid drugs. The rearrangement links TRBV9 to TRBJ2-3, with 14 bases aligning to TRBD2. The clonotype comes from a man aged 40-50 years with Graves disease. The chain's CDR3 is CASSGLAGGYTDTQYF. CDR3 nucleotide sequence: TGTGCCAGCAGCGGACTAGCGGGAGGGTATACAGATACGCAGTATTTT.